Each of the 32 T cell receptor beta chains below was sequenced from the same sample in a study of blood T cell repertoires in COVID-19. Sequencing was performed with immunoSEQ multiplex PCR; in TCRdb, only in-frame clones are kept and a portion is missing. The profile shows hundreds of thousands of clones, about nine tenths of them singletons. Sequenced sample: peripheral blood. Every receptor here comes from a woman aged 50 to 65 who had recovered from COVID-19.

The chain recombines TRBV5-1 with TRBJ2-4, with a tentative D call TRBD2 (5 bases). The V end was cut by 4 bases, the J end by 7 bases, with 12 bases between. The CDR3 spans 13 residues. Germline V lookup: CDR1 SGHRS, CDR2 YFSETQ. The CDR3: CASSLTGVNIQYF. The CDR3 nucleotides read TGCGCCAGCAGCCTGACCGGGGTGAACATTCAGTACTTC. Using reference TRBV5-1 and TRBJ2-4 for the parts outside the CDR3, the full variable domain is KAGVTQTPRYLIKTRGQQVTLSCSPISGHRSVSWYQQTPGQGLQFLFEYFSETQRNKGNFPGRFSGRQFSNSRSEMNVSTLELGDSALYLCASSLTGVNIQYFGAGTRLSVL.

The genes are TRBV6-2 or TRBV6-3 and TRBJ2-7, with D tentatively TRBD2 (6 bases). V was shortened by 6 bases and J by 5 bases, with 20 bases between the two germline ends. This CDR3 region has 15 residues. The germline gives CDR1 MNHEY, CDR2 SVGEGT. The CDR3 DNA reads TGTGCCAGCAGCCCCGGGAGCAGGGTCTTCCACGAGCAGTACTTC. This encodes CASSPGSRVFHEQYF.

The rearrangement links TRBV7-2 to TRBJ2-2; D gene unclear. Germline V gives CDR1 SGHTA, CDR2 FQGNSA. V shed 3 bases and J shed 0 bases, with 5 bases lying between them. The CDR3 runs to 14 residues. As DNA, the CDR3 is TGTGCCAGCAGCTTTAGCTCGAACACCGGGGAGCTGTTTTTT. Encoded protein: CASSFSSNTGELFF.

The chain combines TRBV28 with TRBJ1-6; TRBD1 matches at 10 bases. V gave up 6 bases and J gave up 9 bases; unmatched junction bases: 8. The length of the CDR3 is 15 residues. CDR1 and CDR2 from the germline V gene are MDHEN and SYDVKM. The CDR3 reads CASSRSTGGRSPLHF. The CDR3 DNA is TGTGCCAGCAGCCGATCGACAGGGGGCCGTTCACCCCTCCACTTT.

This clone was found once. This sequence joins TRBV7-9 and TRBJ1-4; D possibly corresponds to TRBD1 (6 bases). CDR1 is SEHNR and CDR2 is FQNEAQ in the germline V gene (reference sequence). The germline V and J ends were trimmed by 5 bases and 6 bases, with 13 bases remaining between them. CDR3 length equals 14 residues. The CDR3 is CASSPQGNHEKLFF. CDR3 DNA sequence: TGTGCCAGCAGCCCCCAGGGGAATCATGAAAAACTGTTTTTT.

V gene TRBV30 combines with J gene TRBJ1-4; D is unclear. V was clipped by 3 bases and J by 6 bases, with 17 bases between them. CDR1 GTSNPN and CDR2 SVGIG come from the germline V gene (reference sequence). This CDR3 is 15 amino acids long. The CDR3 DNA reads TGTGCCTGGAGGCTGCCGGCACAGTATTATGAAAAACTGTTTTTT. Its protein is CAWRLPAQYYEKLFF.

This clone was found once. The V call is TRBV15, the J call TRBJ2-7; TRBD2 matches at 7 bases. Germline V gives CDR1 LNHNV, CDR2 YYDKDF (reference sequence). J was trimmed by 0 bases and V by 8 bases; bases with no gene match: 10. This CDR3 has 15 amino acids. The chain's CDR3 is CATSAGVVSSYEQYF. In DNA form, the CDR3 reads TGTGCCACCTCCGCGGGGGTAGTGAGCTCCTACGAGCAGTACTTC.

The chain combines TRBV7-6 with TRBJ2-5; no reliable D call. The V gene lost 1 base and the J gene lost 4 bases, with 13 bases spanning the gap. There are 15 residues in the CDR3. The V gene's germline CDR1 is SGHVS and CDR2 FNYEAQ. CDR3 coding DNA: TGTGCCAGCAGCTTAGTTCTAGTGGTCGGAGAGACCCAGTACTTC. As protein: CASSLVLVVGETQYF.

The CDR3 DNA sequence: TGTGCCAGCAGCTTGGGGCGGGACACTGAAGCTTTCTTT. Its protein product is CASSLGRDTEAFF. This rearrangement joins TRBV5-4 to TRBJ1-1, with no clear D. The CDR3 has 13 amino acids. CDR1 is SGHNT and CDR2 is YYREEE in the germline V gene (reference sequence). With 0 bases removed from V and 3 bases from J, the gap between germline ends came to 6 bases.

J is TRBJ2-7 and V is TRBV19; 8 bases line up with TRBD2. CDR3 length equals 16 residues. From germline, CDR1 is LNHDA and CDR2 SQIVND (reference sequence). V trimming: 7 bases; J trimming: 0 bases; junction bases outside the gene matches: 11. As DNA, the CDR3 is TGTGCCAGTACCCCCTCGGTGGGGACTAGCTCCTACGAGCAGTACTTC. Its protein is CASTPSVGTSSYEQYF.

J is TRBJ2-7 and V is TRBV2; weak D call: TRBD1 (6 bases). V was trimmed by 6 bases and J by 1 base, leaving 13 bases between them. The CDR3 covers 14 residues. Germline V gene lookup returns CDR1 SNHLY and CDR2 FYNNEI. The CDR3 region is CASRARQESYEQYF. The CDR3 nucleotides are TGTGCCAGCAGGGCAAGACAGGAATCCTACGAGCAGTACTTC.

This chain joins TRBV29-1 and TRBJ2-5; TRBD2 might be the D (6 bases). The germline V and J ends were trimmed by 6 bases and 6 bases, with 23 bases remaining between them. CDR1 is SQVTM and CDR2 is ANQGSEA in the germline V gene. The CDR3 runs to 15 residues. This chain's CDR3 is CSVEPAGTQRKTQYF. CDR3 in DNA: TGCAGCGTGGAACCAGCCGGGACTCAACGGAAGACCCAGTACTTC.

This sequence joins TRBV7-2 and TRBJ2-2; TRBD2 is a possible D gene (5 bases). Germline lookup yields CDR1 SGHTA and CDR2 FQGNSA. The V and J ends lost 3 bases and 2 bases respectively, with 10 bases between them. The CDR3 contains 15 residues. CDR3 region: CASSFSSSNTGELFF. The CDR3 nucleotides read TGTGCCAGCAGCTTCTCTAGCAGTAACACCGGGGAGCTGTTTTTT.

The chain combines TRBV5-8 with TRBJ1-2; possibly TRBD1 for D (5 bases). Germline V gives CDR1 SGHTS, CDR2 YDEGEE. The length of the CDR3 is 13 residues. Between the trimmed V and J ends, which lost 0 bases and 2 bases, there was a span of 5 bases. The CDR3 sequence: CASSLDRNYGYTF. The CDR3 region has the DNA TGTGCCAGCAGCTTGGACAGGAACTATGGCTACACCTTC.

The chain is built from TRBV11-2 and TRBJ2-1; 8 nucleotides line up with TRBD2. The CDR3 has 14 amino acids. Germline-derived CDR1 and CDR2 are SGHAT and FQNNGV. Germline trimming cut 2 bases from V and 9 bases from J; bases unmatched to any gene: 6. For the CDR3, the DNA is TGTGCCAGCAGCTTATGGCGGGAGGCTAGTGAGCAGTTCTTC. Its protein is CASSLWREASEQFF.

The chain is built from TRBV2 and TRBJ2-1, with D possibly being TRBD1 (6 bases). Germline CDR1 reads SNHLY; CDR2 reads FYNNEI. CDR3 size: 12 residues. V shed 3 bases and J shed 9 bases, with 9 bases lying between them. The CDR3 DNA sequence: TGTGCCAGCAGTGATAGGGGGTTTGAGCAGTTCTTC. Its translation is CASSDRGFEQFF.

The chain couples TRBV10-3 to TRBJ2-3; 9 bases align to TRBD1. Per the germline V gene, CDR1 is ENHRY and CDR2 is SYGVKD. CDR3 length equals 13 residues. The ends lost 6 bases at V and 4 bases at J; junction bases unmatched: 2. The CDR3 sequence: CAIRDRGADTQYF. The CDR3 bases are TGTGCCATCAGGGACAGGGGCGCAGATACGCAGTATTTT.

This CDR3 is CASSLVEYSTDTQYF. CDR3 in DNA: TGTGCCAGCAGCTTAGTCGAGTATAGCACAGATACGCAGTATTTT. The chain combines TRBV7-8 with TRBJ2-3; unclear D gene. Deletions cut 1 base from V and 0 bases from J, with 8 bases between. This CDR3 comprises 15 residues. CDR1 and CDR2 from the germline V gene are SGHVS and FQNEAQ.

This chain uses TRBV5-1 with TRBJ1-1, with 11 bases matching TRBD1. Germline V gene lookup returns CDR1 SGHRS and CDR2 YFSETQ. The CDR3 contains 15 residues. V shed 1 base, J shed 4 bases, and the junction held 3 bases outside the gene matches. The CDR3 region has the DNA TGCGCCAGCAGCTTGCCAGGACAGGGGGCCACTGAAGCTTTCTTT. This encodes CASSLPGQGATEAFF.

This clone has a handful of counts. The chain carries TRBV7-2 and TRBJ1-2, with unresolved D. CDR3 length: 15 amino acids. Germline V lookup: CDR1 SGHTA, CDR2 FQGNSA. Trimming shortened V by 5 bases and J by 8 bases, and 21 bases separated the two germline ends. CDR3 amino acids: CASSPRAGTSMGYTF. CDR3 bases: TGTGCCAGCAGCCCGCGGGCGGGCACCTCTATGGGCTACACCTTC. Full variable domain (rest looked up from reference TRBV7-2 and TRBJ1-2): GAGVSQSPSNKVTEKGKDVELRCDPISGHTALYWYRQSLGQGLEFLIYFQGNSAPDKSGLPSDRFSAERTGGSVSTLTIQRTQQEDSAVYLCASSPRAGTSMGYTFGSGTRLTVV.

The chain links TRBV2 to TRBJ2-7; 9 positions agree with TRBD2. Germline V CDR1 and CDR2: SNHLY, FYNNEI. The length of the CDR3 is 11 residues. The junction had 7 bases not matched to a gene; V was cut back by 10 bases and J by 9 bases. The CDR3 is CAIRNSGGQYF. CDR3 DNA: TGTGCCATCAGAAATAGCGGGGGGCAGTACTTC.

This clone appeared once. The chain combines TRBV3-1 (or the pseudogene TRBV3-2) with TRBJ2-7; no clear D gene. Germline CDR1 LGHDT, CDR2 YNNKEL (reference sequence). The CDR3 loop spans 11 amino acids. Trimming cost V 4 bases and J 6 bases, with 7 bases left between them. The CDR3 bases are TGTGCCAGCAGCCTCCCAGGCGAGCAGTACTTC. Its protein product is CASSLPGEQYF.

The rearrangement uses TRBV5-1 and TRBJ1-1; perhaps TRBD1 as D (5 bases). V was shortened by 2 bases and J by 6 bases, with 14 bases between the two germline ends. Looked up from germline, CDR1 is SGHRS and CDR2 is YFSETQ. CDR3 size: 14 residues. Written as DNA, the CDR3 is TGCGCCAGCAGCTTCCTCAGGGTACTGGCTGAAGCTTTCTTT. Amino acid sequence: CASSFLRVLAEAFF.

The J gene is TRBJ2-2, the V gene TRBV5-4, with 8 nucleotides matching TRBD2. J lost 6 bases, V lost 0 bases, and 10 bases had no gene match. This CDR3 comprises 17 residues. Germline CDR1 reads SGHNT; CDR2 reads YYREEE (reference sequence). The CDR3: CASSLVLGLGGSGELFF. The DNA of the CDR3 is TGTGCCAGCAGCTTGGTTCTGGGACTAGGAGGGTCCGGGGAGCTGTTTTTT.

This rearrangement joins TRBV20-1 to TRBJ2-1; the D is unclear. Trimming removed 2 bases at V and 5 bases at J, with 4 bases between. The CDR3 runs 11 residues. The V gene's germline CDR1 is DFQATT and CDR2 SNEGSKA (reference sequence). CDR3 DNA sequence: TGCAGTGCTAGACTAAACAATGAGCAGTTCTTC. Protein sequence: CSARLNNEQFF.

The chain uses TRBV25-1 and TRBJ1-2; no firm D call. The CDR3 sequence is 14 residues long. The V end was cut by 3 bases, the J end by 2 bases, with 10 bases between. Germline CDR1 is MGHDK and CDR2 is SYGVNS. The DNA for the CDR3 is TGTGCCAGCAGTGACACGGGATGGAACTATGGCTACACCTTC. Protein: CASSDTGWNYGYTF.

CDR3 nucleotides: TGTGCCAGCAGTCCTCGGGGAGTAGGGGGCTACACCTTC. This codes for CASSPRGVGGYTF. The chain links TRBV12-3 or TRBV12-4 to TRBJ1-2, with D unresolved. Between the trimmed V and J ends, which lost 5 bases and 8 bases, there was a span of 15 bases. This CDR3 has 13 amino acids.

The chain carries TRBV28 and TRBJ1-1; D unresolved. The CDR3 sequence is 14 residues long. Looked up from germline, CDR1 is MDHEN and CDR2 is SYDVKM. The V and J ends lost 4 bases and 0 bases respectively, with 9 bases between them. The CDR3 reads CASSSPGMNTEAFF. The CDR3 DNA is TGTGCCAGCAGTTCCCCGGGTATGAACACTGAAGCTTTCTTT.

This clone was observed a handful of times. The chain employs TRBV5-4 and TRBJ1-1; TRBD1 is a possible D gene (6 bases). The CDR3 runs 15 residues. Trimming cost V 2 bases and J 6 bases, with 17 bases left between them. The germline V gene encodes CDR1 SGHNT and CDR2 YYREEE (reference sequence). CDR3 region: CASSFAPTGLAEAFF. For the CDR3, the DNA is TGTGCCAGCAGCTTTGCCCCAACAGGGCTTGCTGAAGCTTTCTTT.

The V and J genes are TRBV27 and TRBJ2-7; tentatively, D is TRBD2 (5 bases). The CDR3 is 13 amino acids. Germline V lookup: CDR1 MNHEY, CDR2 SMNVEV (reference sequence). The ends were cut back, 5 bases at V and 4 bases at J, with 12 bases in the middle. For the CDR3, the DNA is TGTGCCAGCAGTACGCGGACTGATTACGAGCAGTACTTC. Translating it yields CASSTRTDYEQYF.

This chain connects TRBV19 to TRBJ1-4, with D maybe TRBD1 (5 bases). The CDR3 loop spans 14 amino acids. The germline V gene encodes CDR1 LNHDA and CDR2 SQIVND (reference sequence). V gave up 6 bases and J gave up 8 bases, with 16 bases separating them. The CDR3 spells CASSSAGPLEKLFF. The DNA for the CDR3 is TGTGCCAGTAGCTCGGCAGGGCCTCTGGAAAAACTGTTTTTT.

The chain links TRBV18 to TRBJ2-1; 8 bases line up with TRBD2. Germline V gene lookup returns CDR1 KGHSH and CDR2 LQKENI. CDR3 length equals 16 residues. V gave up 3 bases and J gave up 5 bases; unmatched junction bases: 9. DNA of the CDR3: TGTGCCAGCTCACCTTCGTCGGGAGGGCCTAACAATGAGCAGTTCTTC. Its translation: CASSPSSGGPNNEQFF.